Listed here is a single T cell receptor (beta chain). Its specificity is not known. Recipients were bled about 28 days pretransplant and at posttransplant days 30, 100, 180. The data stem from a study of T cell clonotyping in hematopoietic cell transplantation. Some clones are missing from TCRdb's copy, which holds only in-frame ones; the method was immunoSEQ multiplex PCR. The repertoire holds under 9,000 clones, about 70% seen once, with around 21% in the top ten. Whole-study results and caveats: Graft donor and pretransplant recipient Inverse Simpson Index values predicted broader posttransplant TCR diversity. After transplant, recipient diversity fell while pathologically expanded clonotypes grew through day 180.

Per germline, CDR1 MNHEY and CDR2 SMNVEV (reference sequence). The CDR3 extends over 13 amino acids. Trimming pared 9 bases from V and 1 base from J, leaving 10 bases between. The chain uses TRBV27 and TRBJ1-5, with D perhaps TRBD1 (5 bases). The sequence was collected from a male patient between 55 and 70 years old who had an allogeneic stem cell transplant from an unrelated donor, so the T cells may come from the graft donor. Some clones in this sample may be carry-over from other donors' samples. This sample comprised peripheral blood mononuclear cells, obtained 100 days after allogeneic stem cell transplant. As DNA, the CDR3 is TGTGCCAGGGGGGGGTTGAGCAATCAGCCCCAGCATTTT. Translating it yields CARGGLSNQPQHF.